The source of this TCR beta chain is a study of blood T cells in healthy people across ages. Then a second PCR, running about 7 to 11 cycles, was carried out with a sample-barcoded 5' primer and a J-beta primer mix. TCRdb re-called the 5' RACE reads with MiXCR, one entry per CDR3 protein. Altogether under 800,000 distinct CDR3 sequences are present, under 25% being singletons, with the ten largest covering under 4%. This clonotype was found a few times. Antigen specificity is unknown. Study-wide results and limits: Total diversity from one million sequenced T cells was likely underestimated.

Germline loops: CDR1 SGHRS, CDR2 YFSETQ. V lost 1 base to trimming and J lost 3 bases; unmatched junction nucleotides: 5. The CDR3 spans 15 residues. The genes are TRBV5-1 and TRBJ2-5; 8 nucleotides align to TRBD1. Sequencing was carried out using blood. This TCR was recovered from a man between 65 and 85 years old in good health. The CDR3 loop reads CASSLSGTGEETQYF. CDR3 in DNA: TGCGCCAGCAGCTTGTCCGGGACAGGAGAAGAGACCCAGTACTTC.